These 8 T cell receptor beta chains share one sample of origin, sequenced in a study of T cell responses to AZD1222 COVID-19 vaccine. Here immunoSEQ multiplex PCR was the method, and the copy in TCRdb shows in-frame clones only, minus some. The table includes some 190,000 clones, around 87% detected once. This sample comprised peripheral blood, obtained on day 0 of AZD1222 vaccination. These receptors all stem from an adult in good health.

This rearrangement joins TRBV5-1 to TRBJ1-2; D possibly corresponds to TRBD1 (6 bases). CDR3 length equals 16 residues. In germline, CDR1 is SGHRS, CDR2 YFSETQ. Trimming shortened V by 4 bases and J by 4 bases, and 20 bases separated the two germline ends. CDR3 DNA: TGCGCCAGCAGCGGTGGGGACACCTTTGGCGCCTATGGCTACACCTTC. Translated, it gives CASSGGDTFGAYGYTF.

The V gene is TRBV6-5, the J gene TRBJ1-1, with TRBD1 matching over 7 bases. Germline V gene lookup returns CDR1 MNHEY and CDR2 SVGAGI. V gave up 6 bases and J gave up 4 bases; unmatched junction bases: 11. CDR3 length equals 15 residues. The CDR3 loop is CASRATGLGRTEAFF. CDR3 nucleotides: TGTGCCAGCAGGGCGACAGGGCTAGGACGCACTGAAGCTTTCTTT.

The chain couples TRBV7-2 to TRBJ2-2; 7 bases match TRBD2. The CDR3 is 13 amino acids. In germline, CDR1 is SGHTA, CDR2 FQGNSA. The trim removed 6 bases at V and 3 bases at J, leaving 1 base unmatched. For the CDR3, the DNA is TGTGCCAGCAGACTAGCGTACACCGGGGAGCTGTTTTTT. It specifies CASRLAYTGELFF.

J is TRBJ1-6 and V is TRBV28, with a weak D call TRBD1 (5 bases). Germline CDR1 MDHEN, CDR2 SYDVKM. Trimming pared 3 bases from V and 6 bases from J, leaving 12 bases between. The CDR3 spans 15 residues. The CDR3 DNA reads TGTGCCAGCAGTTTTCCGGGGCATGGTAATTCACCCCTCCACTTT. Translating it yields CASSFPGHGNSPLHF.

This chain's CDR3 is CAISEQRGTDTQYF. The CDR3 DNA reads as TGTGCCATCAGTGAACAGCGGGGTACAGATACGCAGTATTTT. The rearrangement joins TRBV10-3 to TRBJ2-3; 7 positions match TRBD2. The CDR3 runs 14 residues. Germline trimming cut 3 bases from V and 3 bases from J; bases unmatched to any gene: 3. From germline, CDR1 is ENHRY and CDR2 SYGVKD.

The chain recombines TRBV4-3 with TRBJ2-7; a possible D gene is TRBD2 (7 bases). This CDR3 is built from 16 residues. CDR1 and CDR2 from the germline V gene are LGHNA and YSLEER. The ends were cut back, 4 bases at V and 6 bases at J, with 22 bases in the middle. CDR3 protein: CASSPRGRAGASEQYF. CDR3 nucleotides: TGCGCCAGCAGCCCAAGGGGGAGGGCAGGGGCTAGCGAGCAGTACTTC.

The chain has TRBV21-1 and TRBJ1-1; TRBD1, the table's D call, lacks a check against the DNA. TRBV21-1 is termed a pseudogene. The CDR3 covers 18 residues. This CDR3 reads CASSKGKRNRGTNTEAFF. The DNA for the CDR3 is TGTGCCAGCAGCAAAGGTAAGAGAAACAGGGGAACGAACACTGAAGCTTTCTTT.

This sequence joins TRBV6-1 and TRBJ2-7, with 12 bases fitting TRBD2. Germline V gives CDR1 MNHNS, CDR2 SASEGT. V shed 6 bases, J shed 9 bases, and the junction held 9 bases outside the gene matches. The CDR3 runs to 14 residues. CDR3 amino acids: CASREPTSGGSQYF. Written as DNA, the CDR3 is TGTGCCAGCAGGGAGCCGACTAGCGGGGGTTCGCAGTACTTC.